Sequencing of this T cell receptor beta chain was carried out in a study of control samples from healthy donors and cancer patients (TCRdb year 2020). The receptor library was made with the immunoSEQ multiplex PCR assay. TCRdb mirrors the immuneACCESS table, restricted to in-frame sequences. Some clones are absent from its copies; in checked studies, under half trace to an unresolved V gene, and the reason for the others is unknown. This sample comprises some 130,000 clones, just over 90% of them detected only once. 1.5% to 2% of the sample rests with the top ten. In regard to this clone: No cognate antigen has been identified for it. No qualities accompany the bases; no much larger clone lies one base away.

Spanning cysteine to phenylalanine, the CDR3 consists of 14 amino acids. Only the CDR3 DNA stays, 42 bases, in frame from base 1. From V the trimming removes 2 bases and from J it removes 12 bases, while the gene matches leave 6 bases of the junction unaccounted for. In the germline V gene, CDR1 corresponds to SGDLS and CDR2 to YYNGEE. Recombination connected TRBV9 to TRBJ2-1; TRBD1 aligns with 12 central bases. The receptor was isolated from a man between 50 and 59 years old with head and neck cancer. Sequenced input: PBMCs. The CDR3 region reads CASSVGTGGFWQFF. The nucleotide sequence is given as TGTGCCAGCAGCGTTGGGACAGGGGGCTTTTGGCAGTTCTTC.